This T cell receptor (beta chain) was identified in a study of blood T cell repertoires in COVID-19. This clone was counted once. CDR3 length: 15 residues. Between the trimmed V and J ends, which lost 2 bases and 6 bases, there was a span of 16 bases. CDR1 and CDR2 (germline): SGHAT, FQNNGV. The method was immunoSEQ multiplex PCR; TCRdb's version includes in-frame clones alone and lacks a portion of them. This table has tens of thousands of clones, 75% to 90% appearing once. The sample taken for sequencing was peripheral blood. The rearrangement uses TRBV11-2 and TRBJ1-2; weak D call: TRBD1 (5 bases). The TCR was taken from a human donor in a cohort sampled during active COVID-19. Here the CDR3 reads CASSLYGAAVNGYTF. The DNA of the CDR3 is TGTGCCAGCAGCTTATATGGGGCCGCCGTCAATGGCTACACCTTC.